This passage covers 26 T cell receptor beta chains from one sample sequenced in a study of vaccination and CD4 T cells after COVID-19. The time point is: late sampling 161 to 241 days after vaccination in a few convalescent patients. Treatment in this sample: roughly 11-day PBMC culture with coronavirus spike peptide pools or control peptides (ViraFEST assay). The Oncomine TCR Beta short-read assay sequenced DNA from cultured CD4+ T cells. TCRdb independently ran MiXCR on the PCR reads; one entry per CDR3 protein. The profile shows some 21,000 distinct CDR3 sequences, approximately 42% of them singletons. These TCRs are of unknown antigen specificity. The specimen was CD4+ T cells from blood, cultured in vitro, collected about 7 months after SARS-CoV-2 vaccination. The receptors were gathered from a human donor who had recovered from COVID-19.

J is TRBJ2-1 and V is TRBV20-1; D is undetermined. The germline V and J ends were trimmed by 2 bases and 4 bases, with 9 bases remaining between them. This CDR3 has 13 residues. The germline V gene encodes CDR1 DFQATT and CDR2 SNEGSKA (reference sequence). In DNA form, the CDR3 reads TGCAGTGCTAGACAAGGACGGTACAATGAGCAGTTCTTC. Residues: CSARQGRYNEQFF.

V and J are TRBV20-1 and TRBJ2-6; D gene ambiguous. CDR1 is DFQATT, CDR2 SNEGSKA, per germline (reference sequence). V was shortened by 1 base and J by 2 bases, with 6 bases between the two germline ends. CDR3 length: 14 amino acids. This CDR3 reads CSARGITGANVLTF. CDR3 bases: TGCAGTGCTAGAGGGATAACTGGGGCCAACGTCCTGACTTTC.

J is TRBJ2-1 and V is TRBV20-1; 14 nucleotides agree with TRBD2. Germline CDR1 DFQATT, CDR2 SNEGSKA (reference sequence). This CDR3 has 15 residues. V was pared by 5 bases and J by 8 bases, with 8 bases of the junction left unmatched. DNA for the CDR3: TGCAGTGCTGATATGACTAGCGGGAGGGCCGATGAGCAGTTCTTC. It yields the protein CSADMTSGRADEQFF.

The V call is TRBV20-1, the J call TRBJ1-1; D remains unclear. This CDR3 has 12 residues. V gave up 3 bases and J gave up 0 bases, with 5 bases separating them. Germline assignment: CDR1 DFQATT and CDR2 SNEGSKA (reference sequence). The CDR3 DNA is TGCAGTGCTAGGGAGATGAACACTGAAGCTTTCTTT. Its protein is CSAREMNTEAFF.

The V and J genes are TRBV5-8 and TRBJ1-2; D is unclear. The CDR3 length is 15 residues. Trimming shortened V by 1 base and J by 7 bases, and 17 bases separated the two germline ends. The V gene's germline CDR1 is SGHTS and CDR2 YDEGEE. CDR3: CASSLRRTFYGGYTF. As DNA, the CDR3 is TGTGCCAGCAGCTTGCGCAGGACCTTCTATGGTGGCTACACCTTC.

The CDR3 DNA follows: TGTGCCAGCAGCGATAGAGACAGGGGTCTCAATCAGCCCCAGCATTTT. This gives the protein CASSDRDRGLNQPQHF. The genes are TRBV7-2 and TRBJ1-5; TRBD1 matches at 8 bases. Looked up from germline, CDR1 is SGHTA and CDR2 is FQGNSA. The CDR3 runs 16 residues. The J segment lost 3 bases and the V segment lost 5 bases, leaving 9 bases of the junction unmatched.

This rearrangement joins TRBV7-3 to TRBJ2-3, with 8 bases matching TRBD1. Per the germline V gene, CDR1 is SGHTA and CDR2 is FQGTGA. The CDR3 runs 14 residues. Trimming at V came to 5 bases and at J to 6 bases, leaving 7 bases not matched to a gene. CDR3: CASSPWDRSDTQYF. The CDR3, as DNA: TGTGCCAGCAGCCCGTGGGACAGGTCCGATACGCAGTATTTT.

The chain combines TRBV28 with TRBJ2-5, with D perhaps TRBD1 or TRBD2 (5 bases each). The V end lost 2 bases, the J end lost 4 bases, and 8 bases lay between the germline ends. Germline assignment: CDR1 MDHEN and CDR2 SYDVKM. The length of the CDR3 is 13 residues. The CDR3 DNA reads as TGTGCCAGCAGTTTAAAGGGGAGAGAGACCCAGTACTTC. It encodes CASSLKGRETQYF.

This chain connects TRBV6-2 or TRBV6-3 to TRBJ2-7; 12 nucleotides agree with TRBD2. V was pared by 6 bases and J by 0 bases, with 0 bases of the junction left unmatched. The CDR3 is made up of 14 amino acids. Germline lookup yields CDR1 MNHEY and CDR2 SVGEGT. The CDR3 loop is CASRTSGSSYEQYF. The CDR3, as DNA: TGTGCCAGCAGGACTAGCGGGAGCTCCTACGAGCAGTACTTC.

CDR3: CASSPPGQRTYEQYF. The DNA for the CDR3 is TGTGCCAGCAGTCCCCCGGGACAGCGAACCTACGAGCAGTACTTC. This sequence joins TRBV28 and TRBJ2-7; 7 bases match TRBD1. Germline CDR1 MDHEN, CDR2 SYDVKM. V dropped 5 bases and J dropped 2; count of bases not matched to a gene: 9. The CDR3 runs 15 residues.

The V and J genes are TRBV28 and TRBJ2-7; 12 bases match TRBD1. V lost 2 bases to trimming and J lost 4 bases; unmatched junction nucleotides: 3. The CDR3 is made up of 15 amino acids. The germline CDR1 and CDR2 sequences are MDHEN and SYDVKM. The CDR3 spells CASSLGTGGFYEQYF. The CDR3 bases are TGTGCCAGCAGTTTAGGGACAGGGGGCTTTTACGAGCAGTACTTC. Supplemented by reference TRBV28 and TRBJ2-7, the full variable domain reads DVKVTQSSRYLVKRTGEKVFLECVQDMDHENMFWYRQDPGLGLRLIYFSYDVKMKEKGDIPEGYSVSREKKERFSLILESASTNQTSMYLCASSLGTGGFYEQYFGPGTRLTVT.

The chain recombines TRBV20-1 with TRBJ2-5; 9 bases are shared with TRBD2. The CDR3 contains 14 residues. The germline V gene has CDR1 DFQATT and CDR2 SNEGSKA (reference sequence). V lost 3 bases to trimming and J lost 5 bases; unmatched junction nucleotides: 7. CDR3 loop: CSASASGTFETQYF. As DNA, the CDR3 is TGCAGTGCTAGTGCTAGCGGGACTTTCGAGACCCAGTACTTC.

The CDR3 DNA reads TGTGCCAGCAGTGGGACTAGCGGGTCATGGGAGACCCAGTACTTC. It translates to CASSGTSGSWETQYF. The chain uses TRBV6-1 and TRBJ2-5; 11 nucleotides agree with TRBD2. The V segment lost 4 bases and the J segment 5 bases; nucleotides outside the gene matches: 6. This CDR3 has 15 amino acids. Germline-derived CDR1 and CDR2 are MNHNS and SASEGT.

The V and J genes are TRBV1 and TRBJ2-7; the table assigns TRBD2, which was not confirmed against the DNA. TRBV1 is assigned pseudogene status. This CDR3 contains 16 residues. As DNA, the CDR3 is TGCACCAGCAGCCAAGAGAGCGGGGCAATCTCCTACGAGCAGTACTTC. It codes for CTSSQESGAISYEQYF.

The CDR3 region has the DNA TGTGCCATCGGACTGGAACTCACCCAGCAGTACTTC. This gives the protein CAIGLELTQQYF. The chain couples TRBV6-1 to TRBJ2-7; TRBD2 might be the D (5 bases). The CDR3 is made up of 12 amino acids. V lost 10 bases to trimming and J lost 8 bases, with 18 bases between them. Germline-derived CDR1 and CDR2 are MNHNS and SASEGT.

The CDR3 is CASSYRDRRSYGYTF. CDR3 bases: TGTGCCAGCAGTTACCGGGACAGGCGGTCCTATGGCTACACCTTC. This chain links TRBV28 with TRBJ1-2; 8 bases agree with TRBD1. The V and J ends lost 4 bases and 4 bases, in that order; junction bases with no gene match: 8. This CDR3 is 15 amino acids long. Germline CDR1 is MDHEN and CDR2 is SYDVKM.

The chain joins TRBV2 to TRBJ2-5; 7 bases are shared with TRBD1. This CDR3 is built from 14 residues. In germline, CDR1 is SNHLY, CDR2 FYNNEI. The V gene end was trimmed by 1 base and the J gene end by 4 bases; junction bases not matched to a gene: 3. This chain's CDR3 is CASSEEAGGETQYF. The CDR3, as DNA: TGTGCCAGCAGTGAAGAGGCAGGGGGAGAGACCCAGTACTTC.

The rearrangement links TRBV7-9 to TRBJ2-5; D unclear. Trimming took off 8 bases at V and 2 bases at J, with 6 bases between the two ends. Germline assignment: CDR1 SEHNR and CDR2 FQNEAQ (reference sequence). This CDR3 is 11 amino acids long. Written as DNA, the CDR3 is TGTGCCAGCTCCATACAAGAGACCCAGTACTTC. The encoded protein is CASSIQETQYF.

By sample share, this clonotype is medium-sized. This chain uses TRBV15 with TRBJ1-5, with TRBD1 as a possible D gene (5 bases). CDR3 length: 15 amino acids. Germline V gives CDR1 LNHNV, CDR2 YYDKDF (reference sequence). Between the trimmed V and J ends, which lost 5 bases and 0 bases, there was a span of 11 bases. The CDR3 loop is CATSRDGNSNQPQHF. The CDR3 DNA follows: TGTGCCACCAGCCGGGACGGAAATAGCAATCAGCCCCAGCATTTT.

This clonotype was counted between two and nine times. V gene TRBV20-1 combines with J gene TRBJ2-7; D is unclear. This CDR3 contains 12 residues. Trimming pared 3 bases from V and 4 bases from J, leaving 10 bases between. Germline V gene lookup returns CDR1 DFQATT and CDR2 SNEGSKA (reference sequence). The CDR3 is CSASNTGYEQYF. The CDR3 bases are TGCAGTGCTAGTAATACGGGTTACGAGCAGTACTTC.

There are a few counts of this clonotype. The chain has TRBV20-1 and TRBJ2-5; no reliable D call. The CDR3 contains 12 residues. Trimming stripped 2 bases from V and 0 bases from J, with 4 bases between. Per the germline V gene, CDR1 is DFQATT and CDR2 is SNEGSKA (reference sequence). CDR3 sequence reads: CSARSDQETQYF. The CDR3 DNA reads as TGCAGTGCTAGATCGGACCAAGAGACCCAGTACTTC.

This clonotype is labeled as medium-sized. The J gene is TRBJ1-2, the V gene TRBV15; D unresolved. The CDR3 is 13 amino acids. Trimming removed 3 bases at V and 2 bases at J, with 7 bases between. Germline CDR1 reads LNHNV; CDR2 reads YYDKDF (reference sequence). The CDR3 region has the DNA TGTGCCACCAGCAGGGTAGGGAACTATGGCTACACCTTC. It translates to CATSRVGNYGYTF. Full variable domain (rest looked up from reference TRBV15 and TRBJ1-2): DAMVIQNPRYQVTQFGKPVTLSCSQTLNHNVMYWYQQKSSQAPKLLFHYYDKDFNNEADTPDNFQSRRPNTSFCFLDIRSPGLGDTAMYLCATSRVGNYGYTFGSGTRLTVV.

The gene calls are TRBV7-2 and TRBJ1-1; the match to TRBD1 covers 7 bases. The CDR3 contains 14 residues. Germline values: CDR1 SGHTA, CDR2 FQGNSA. Trimming took 2 bases from V and 1 from J; bases not matched to a gene: 1. The CDR3 loop is CASSLRQGNTEAFF. Written as DNA, the CDR3 is TGTGCCAGCAGCTTAAGACAGGGGAACACTGAAGCTTTCTTT.

This clonotype was counted between two and nine times. The genes are TRBV20-1 and TRBJ2-3, with a possible D match to TRBD1 (6 bases). Germline values: CDR1 DFQATT, CDR2 SNEGSKA (reference sequence). Trimming stripped 4 bases from V and 4 bases from J, with 12 bases between. The CDR3 runs to 13 residues. The CDR3 is CSAKGRGSDTQYF. The CDR3 DNA follows: TGCAGTGCTAAGGGCAGGGGTTCAGATACGCAGTATTTT.

This chain connects TRBV20-1 to TRBJ1-2; D is unresolved. This CDR3 has 14 amino acids. Per the germline V gene, CDR1 is DFQATT and CDR2 is SNEGSKA (reference sequence). The ends were cut back, 2 bases at V and 4 bases at J, with 14 bases in the middle. The DNA of the CDR3 is TGCAGTGCTAGAACGGGAGGGTTCGGCTATGGCTACACCTTC. It specifies CSARTGGFGYGYTF.

This clonotype was observed a handful of times. The CDR3 region is CASSPPGLTSSYEQYF. In nucleotides, the CDR3 is TGTGCCAGCAGTCCCCCGGGACTTACAAGCTCCTACGAGCAGTACTTC. This sequence joins TRBV7-8 and TRBJ2-7, with D tentatively TRBD2 (6 bases). Trimming cost V 6 bases and J 0 bases, with 18 bases left between them. Germline values: CDR1 SGHVS, CDR2 FQNEAQ. There are 16 residues in the CDR3.